The 5 T cell receptor beta chains in this list originate from one sample, sequenced in a study of Graves' ophthalmopathy and Graves' hyperthyroidism. The TCR beta CDR3 regions underwent amplification from RNA transcripts. The first round was an RT-PCR with HTBI primers, and the second round was a multiplex PCR. Via MiXCR, TCRdb re-called the multiplex PCR reads, giving one row per CDR3 protein. Of around 400,000 distinct CDR3 sequences in the sample, around a fifth are singletons; the top ten hold roughly 3%. Specimen: peripheral blood. The receptors were gathered from a woman aged 18-30 years with stable Graves' hyperthyroidism.

This clonotype showed up just a few times. The chain is built from TRBV18 and TRBJ1-1, with D possibly being TRBD1 (5 bases). This CDR3 is built from 15 residues. The germline CDR1 and CDR2 sequences are KGHSH and LQKENI. V lost 3 bases and J lost 3, with 14 bases in between. The DNA of the CDR3 is TGTGCCAGCTCACCTCATCGATCGGGGGACACTGAAGCTTTCTTT. Protein product: CASSPHRSGDTEAFF.

The V gene is TRBV11-1, the J gene TRBJ1-1, with a tentative D call TRBD1 (5 bases). Germline CDR1 is SGHAT and CDR2 is FQDESV (reference sequence). CDR3 size: 16 residues. The V and J ends lost 5 bases and 5 bases respectively, with 21 bases between them. CDR3 residues: CASSIEGSGIETEAFF. The CDR3 nucleotides are TGTGCCAGCAGCATTGAGGGGTCGGGTATAGAAACTGAAGCTTTCTTT.

Of note for this clonotype: An end of the junction differs from the germline gene, which may be a read error. The chain combines TRBV6-1 with TRBJ2-2; 7 nucleotides match TRBD1. Germline CDR1 MNHNS, CDR2 SASEGT. CDR3 length: 13 residues. In DNA form, the CDR3 reads TGTGCCAGCTCGGGACAGAACTCCGGGGATCTGTTTTTT. Its translation is CASSGQNSGDLFF.

This clonotype was counted many times. This chain connects TRBV12-3 or TRBV12-4 to TRBJ1-2; TRBD1 matches 10 bases. V was clipped by 5 bases and J by 5 bases; unmatched bases: 5. The CDR3 is 14 amino acids. The CDR3: CASSLRTGGYGYTF. CDR3 nucleotides: TGTGCCAGCAGTCTACGGACAGGGGGATATGGCTACACCTTC.

This clonotype was seen a handful of times. This chain uses TRBV3-1 with TRBJ2-7; maybe TRBD2 (5 bases). CDR1 is LGHDT and CDR2 is YNNKEL in the germline V gene (reference sequence). The CDR3 has 13 amino acids. Trimming cost V 4 bases and J 7 bases, with 14 bases left between them. The CDR3 bases are TGTGCCAGCAGCCCGGGGATAGGAAGAGAGCAGTACTTC. Its translation is CASSPGIGREQYF.